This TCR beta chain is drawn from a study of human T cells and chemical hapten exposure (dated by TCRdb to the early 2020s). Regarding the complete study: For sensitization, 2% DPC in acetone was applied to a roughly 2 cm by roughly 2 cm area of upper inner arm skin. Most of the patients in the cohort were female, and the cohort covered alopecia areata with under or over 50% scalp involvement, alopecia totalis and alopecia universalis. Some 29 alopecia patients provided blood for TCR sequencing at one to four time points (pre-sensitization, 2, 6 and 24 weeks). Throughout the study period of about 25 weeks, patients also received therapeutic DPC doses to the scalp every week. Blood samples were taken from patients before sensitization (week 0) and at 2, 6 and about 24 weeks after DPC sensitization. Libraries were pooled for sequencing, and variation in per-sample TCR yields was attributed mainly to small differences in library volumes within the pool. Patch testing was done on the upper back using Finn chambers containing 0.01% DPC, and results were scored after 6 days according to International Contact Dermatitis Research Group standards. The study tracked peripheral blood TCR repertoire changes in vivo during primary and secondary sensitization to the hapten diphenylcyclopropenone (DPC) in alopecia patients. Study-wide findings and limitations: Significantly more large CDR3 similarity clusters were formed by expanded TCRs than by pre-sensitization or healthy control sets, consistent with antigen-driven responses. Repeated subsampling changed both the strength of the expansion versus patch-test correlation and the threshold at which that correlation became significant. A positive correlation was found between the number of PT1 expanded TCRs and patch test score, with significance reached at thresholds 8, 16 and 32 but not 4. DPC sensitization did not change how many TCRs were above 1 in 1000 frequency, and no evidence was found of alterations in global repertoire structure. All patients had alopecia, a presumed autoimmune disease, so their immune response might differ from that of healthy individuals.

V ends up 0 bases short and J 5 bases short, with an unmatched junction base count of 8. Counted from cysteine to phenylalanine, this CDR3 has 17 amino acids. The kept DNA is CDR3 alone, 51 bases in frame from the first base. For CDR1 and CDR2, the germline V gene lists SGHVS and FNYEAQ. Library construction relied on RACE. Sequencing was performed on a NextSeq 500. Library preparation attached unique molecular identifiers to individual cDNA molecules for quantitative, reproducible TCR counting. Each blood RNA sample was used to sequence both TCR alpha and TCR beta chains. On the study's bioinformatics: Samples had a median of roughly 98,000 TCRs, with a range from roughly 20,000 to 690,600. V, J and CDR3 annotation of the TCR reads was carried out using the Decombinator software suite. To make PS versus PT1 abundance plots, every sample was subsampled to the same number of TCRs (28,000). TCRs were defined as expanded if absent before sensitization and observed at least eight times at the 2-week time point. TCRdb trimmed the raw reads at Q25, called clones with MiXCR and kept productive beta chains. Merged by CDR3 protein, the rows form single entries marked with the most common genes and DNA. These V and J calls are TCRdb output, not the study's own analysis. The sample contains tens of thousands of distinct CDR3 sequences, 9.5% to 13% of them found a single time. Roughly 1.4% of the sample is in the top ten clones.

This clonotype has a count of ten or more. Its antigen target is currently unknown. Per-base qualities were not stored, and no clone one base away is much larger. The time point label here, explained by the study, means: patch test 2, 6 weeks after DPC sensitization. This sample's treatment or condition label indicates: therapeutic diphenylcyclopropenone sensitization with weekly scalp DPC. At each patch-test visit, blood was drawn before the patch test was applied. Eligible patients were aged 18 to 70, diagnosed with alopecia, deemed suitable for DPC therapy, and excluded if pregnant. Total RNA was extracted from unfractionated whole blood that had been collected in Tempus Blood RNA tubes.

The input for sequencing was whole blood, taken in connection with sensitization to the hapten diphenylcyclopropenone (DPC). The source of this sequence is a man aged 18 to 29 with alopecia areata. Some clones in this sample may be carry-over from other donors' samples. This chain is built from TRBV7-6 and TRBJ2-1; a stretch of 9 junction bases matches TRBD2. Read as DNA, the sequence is TGTGCCAGCAGCTTAGCCGTTTGGCGGGGGGGAAACAATGAGCAGTTCTTC. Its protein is CASSLAVWRGGNNEQFF.